The T cell receptor (beta chain) under discussion was sequenced for a study of T cells after yellow fever vaccination (dated by TCRdb to the late 2010s). Study-level background: The SMART-Seq v4 Ultra Low Input RNA kit was used to prepare libraries from fractions with low cell numbers. To follow T-cell clones before and after both primary and booster YFV17D yellow fever vaccination, bulk TCR alpha and beta repertoires underwent longitudinal sequencing. Two healthy male donors, one aged 18 to 30 and one aged 30 to 40 years, made up the cohort. Blood was drawn at multiple timepoints before and after primary and secondary immunization, with bulk PBMC replicates and cell subsets isolated. General study outcomes and caveats: After the booster, most of the clones that had expanded following primary vaccination were detected again (roughly 97% of CD4 and around 88% of CD8), which suggests that memory was broadly maintained. A small fraction of clonotypes showed up in both the CD4 and CD8 compartments, probably as a result of convergent recombination. The secondary T-cell response was weaker than the primary response but faster, peaking on day 5 instead of day 15. Because only a couple of donors were included in the study, the extent to which the findings can be generalized is limited. Because abundant contaminating clonotypes from the bulk population could be contained in FACS-sorted repertoires, computational filtering was required.

From cysteine to valine, the CDR3 is 16 amino acids long. The sequence is cut down to CDR3 DNA, 48 bases in frame from base 1. Taken from the germline V gene, the CDR1 and CDR2 loops are LGHNT and FRNRAP. After removal of 2 bases from V and 0 bases from J, the junction retains 7 bases not matched to a gene. In its sample, this clonotype was seen a few times. Its antigen target is currently unknown. Base qualities are not at hand, and no much larger clone is one base apart. The label giving this sample's treatment or condition can be read as: live attenuated yellow fever vaccine strain. At each blood-draw timepoint, two biological replicates of bulk PBMCs were collected. PBMCs were isolated from peripheral blood using a standard Ficoll-Paque protocol. TriZol was used to extract RNA from bulk PBMCs, CD4 and CD8 fractions, and dextramer-positive and dextramer-negative fractions. The run used an Illumina NovaSeq 6000. TCR cDNA was made using 5'RACE template switching, a step that added a universal primer site and unique molecular identifiers. Priming of cDNA synthesis was performed from both the TCR alpha and TCR beta constant segments. Two PCR steps were used to amplify libraries, with sample barcodes and sequencing adapters being added in the second step. Libraries were sequenced on Illumina HiSeq 2500 (2x100 bp) or NovaSeq (2x150 bp). Turning to the authors' computational methods: Reads were demultiplexed and collapsed into UMI consensus sequences with MIGEC, and V(D)J alignment was performed with MiXCR. Clonotypes responding to the vaccine were identified with edgeR on replicate PBMC samples, with the criteria of FDR below 0.01 and a log2 fold change above 5 up to day 15. Bulk clonotypes were assigned CD4 or CD8 identity according to which sequenced CD4 or CD8 repertoire held them at higher abundance. Using fastp trimming at Q25 and MiXCR clonotype assembly, TCRdb reanalyzed the public sequencing data and kept in-frame beta chains. CDR3 protein duplicates are merged, each entry listing the most common genes and DNA. The V and J calls and clone size come from TCRdb's table, not from the authors' own analysis. Within this sample are hundreds of thousands of distinct CDR3 sequences, with roughly 20% of them counted one time only. About a sixth of the sample goes to the ten largest clones.

The receptor's source is a man between 18 and 35 years old who received the YFV17D yellow fever vaccine. Specimen: PBMCs, collected before the yellow fever booster vaccination. The chain is assembled from TRBV12-5 and TRBJ2-7; 7 central nucleotides agree with TRBD1. The CDR3 reads CASGLLTGTASYEQYV. The bases read TGTGCTAGTGGTTTGTTGACCGGGACAGCCTCCTACGAGCAGTACGTC.